The source of this T cell receptor (beta chain) is a study of T cells in Graves' hyperthyroidism and ophthalmopathy. A Clinical Activity Score of at least 3, a NOSPECS grade of at least 4 and a duration under 3 months were recorded in the ophthalmopathy patients. Diagnoses were established using clinical symptoms, serum thyroxine and TRAb, thyroid ultrasound and orbital computed tomography. Regions amplified from RNA transcripts were the TCR beta CDR3 regions. The HTBI set primed first-round TCR CDR3 RT-PCR. TCRdb processed the multiplex PCR reads anew with MiXCR; each CDR3 protein has one entry. Of approximately 400,000 distinct CDR3 sequences listed, about 14% are singletons. Trimming pared 8 bases from V and 4 bases from J, leaving 12 bases between. CDR1 LNHDA and CDR2 SQIVND come from the germline V gene (reference sequence). This CDR3 region has 12 residues. Remarks on this clonotype: Its target is unknown.

General study points: Before onset, by a median of approximately 6.8 months, the model predicted ophthalmopathy. Also found in blood were most expanded thyroid clonotypes above 0.001.

V usage is TRBV19 and J usage is TRBJ2-7, with D possibly being TRBD1 or TRBD2 (5 bases each). Specimen: blood. The source of this sequence is a man aged 45-65 years with Graves' ophthalmopathy. This CDR3 reads CASSTWGYEQYF. In nucleotides, the CDR3 is TGTGCCAGTTCTACCTGGGGGTACGAGCAGTACTTC.